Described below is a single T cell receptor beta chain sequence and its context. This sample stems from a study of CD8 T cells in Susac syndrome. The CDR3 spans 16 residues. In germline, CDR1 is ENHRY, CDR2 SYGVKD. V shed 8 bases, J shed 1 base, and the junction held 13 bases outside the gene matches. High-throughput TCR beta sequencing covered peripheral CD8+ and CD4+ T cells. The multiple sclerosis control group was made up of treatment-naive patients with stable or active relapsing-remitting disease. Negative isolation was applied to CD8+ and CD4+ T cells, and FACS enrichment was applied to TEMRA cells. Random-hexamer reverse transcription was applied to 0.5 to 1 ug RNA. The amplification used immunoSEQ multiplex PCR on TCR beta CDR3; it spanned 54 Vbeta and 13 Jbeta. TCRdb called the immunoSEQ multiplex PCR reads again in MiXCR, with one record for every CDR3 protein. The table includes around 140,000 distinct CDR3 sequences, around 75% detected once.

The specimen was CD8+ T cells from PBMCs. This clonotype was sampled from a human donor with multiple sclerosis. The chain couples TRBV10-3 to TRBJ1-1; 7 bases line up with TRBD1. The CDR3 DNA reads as TGTGCCATCGGTGGCAGGGGGTCAGTGAAGAACACTGAAGCTTTCTTT. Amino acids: CAIGGRGSVKNTEAFF.